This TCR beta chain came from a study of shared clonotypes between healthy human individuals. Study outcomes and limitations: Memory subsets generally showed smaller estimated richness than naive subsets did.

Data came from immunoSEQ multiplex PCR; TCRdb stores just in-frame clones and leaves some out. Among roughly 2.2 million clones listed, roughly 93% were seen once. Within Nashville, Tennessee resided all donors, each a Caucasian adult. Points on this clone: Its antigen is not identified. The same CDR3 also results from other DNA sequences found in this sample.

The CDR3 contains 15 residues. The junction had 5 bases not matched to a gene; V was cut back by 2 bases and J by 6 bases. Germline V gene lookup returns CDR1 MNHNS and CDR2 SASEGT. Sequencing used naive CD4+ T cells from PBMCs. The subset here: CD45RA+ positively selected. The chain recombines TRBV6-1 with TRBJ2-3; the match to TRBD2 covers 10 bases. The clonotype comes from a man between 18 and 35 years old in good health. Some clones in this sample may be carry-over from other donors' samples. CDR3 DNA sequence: TGTGCCAGCAGTGAACTAGCGGGAGTTTCGGATACGCAGTATTTT. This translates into CASSELAGVSDTQYF.